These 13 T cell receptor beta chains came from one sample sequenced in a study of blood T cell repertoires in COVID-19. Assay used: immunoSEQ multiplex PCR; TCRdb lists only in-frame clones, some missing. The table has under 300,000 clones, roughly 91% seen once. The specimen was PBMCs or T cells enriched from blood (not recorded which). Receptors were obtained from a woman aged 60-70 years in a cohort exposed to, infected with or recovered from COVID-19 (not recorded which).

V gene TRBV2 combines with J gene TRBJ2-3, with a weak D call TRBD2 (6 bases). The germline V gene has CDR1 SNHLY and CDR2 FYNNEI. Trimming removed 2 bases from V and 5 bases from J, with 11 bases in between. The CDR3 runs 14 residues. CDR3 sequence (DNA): TGTGCCAGCAGTGAATGGCGGGATGGAGATACGCAGTATTTT. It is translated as CASSEWRDGDTQYF. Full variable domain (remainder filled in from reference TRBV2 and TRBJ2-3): EPEVTQTPSHQVTQMGQEVILRCVPISNHLYFYWYRQILGQKVEFLVSFYNNEISEKSEIFDDQFSVERPDGSNFTLKIRSTKLEDSAMYFCASSEWRDGDTQYFGPGTRLTVL.

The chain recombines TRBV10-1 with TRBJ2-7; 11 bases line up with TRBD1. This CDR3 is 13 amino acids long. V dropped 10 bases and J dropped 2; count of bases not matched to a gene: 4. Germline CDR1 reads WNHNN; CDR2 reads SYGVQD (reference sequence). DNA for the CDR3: TGCGCCACCGGGACAGGGGGTCCCTACGAGCAGTACTTC. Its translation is CATGTGGPYEQYF.

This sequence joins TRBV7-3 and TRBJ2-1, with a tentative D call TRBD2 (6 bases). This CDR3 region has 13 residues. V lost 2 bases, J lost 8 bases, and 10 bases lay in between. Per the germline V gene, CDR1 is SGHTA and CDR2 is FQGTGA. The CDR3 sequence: CASSLLASHEQFF. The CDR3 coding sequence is TGTGCCAGCAGCTTACTAGCGAGCCATGAGCAGTTCTTC.

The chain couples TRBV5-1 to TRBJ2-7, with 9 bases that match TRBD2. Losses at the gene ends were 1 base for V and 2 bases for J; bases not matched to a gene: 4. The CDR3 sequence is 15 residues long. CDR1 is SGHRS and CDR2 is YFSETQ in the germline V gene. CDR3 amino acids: CASSLSAGGTYEQYF. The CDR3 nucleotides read TGCGCCAGCAGCTTGTCCGCGGGAGGGACCTACGAGCAGTACTTC. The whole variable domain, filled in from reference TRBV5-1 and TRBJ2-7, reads KAGVTQTPRYLIKTRGQQVTLSCSPISGHRSVSWYQQTPGQGLQFLFEYFSETQRNKGNFPGRFSGRQFSNSRSEMNVSTLELGDSALYLCASSLSAGGTYEQYFGPGTRLTVT.

For the CDR3, the DNA is TGTGCCAGCAGCTTATCTCTAGGGGGTTCGGCCAAAAACATTCAGTACTTC. It yields the protein CASSLSLGGSAKNIQYF. The chain links TRBV7-2 to TRBJ2-4, with a tentative D call TRBD1 (6 bases). The CDR3 runs to 17 residues. Between the trimmed V and J ends, which lost 2 bases and 1 base, there was a span of 15 bases. Germline values: CDR1 SGHTA, CDR2 FQGNSA.

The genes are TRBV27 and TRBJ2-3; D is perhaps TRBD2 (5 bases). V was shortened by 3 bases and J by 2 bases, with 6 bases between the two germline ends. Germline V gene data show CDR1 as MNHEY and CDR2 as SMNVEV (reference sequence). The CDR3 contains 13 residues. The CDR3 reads CASSLGVTDTQYF. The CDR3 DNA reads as TGTGCCAGCAGTTTGGGAGTCACAGATACGCAGTATTTT.

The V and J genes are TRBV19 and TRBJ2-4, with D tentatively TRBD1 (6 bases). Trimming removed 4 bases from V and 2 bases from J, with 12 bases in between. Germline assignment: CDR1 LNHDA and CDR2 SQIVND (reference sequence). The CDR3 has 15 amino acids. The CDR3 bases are TGTGCCAGTAGTAGCTTACAGGGATCCAAAAACATTCAGTACTTC. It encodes CASSSLQGSKNIQYF. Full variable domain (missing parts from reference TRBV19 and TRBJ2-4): DGGITQSPKYLFRKEGQNVTLSCEQNLNHDAMYWYRQDPGQGLRLIYYSQIVNDFQKGDIAEGYSVSREKKESFPLTVTSAQKNPTAFYLCASSSLQGSKNIQYFGAGTRLSVL.

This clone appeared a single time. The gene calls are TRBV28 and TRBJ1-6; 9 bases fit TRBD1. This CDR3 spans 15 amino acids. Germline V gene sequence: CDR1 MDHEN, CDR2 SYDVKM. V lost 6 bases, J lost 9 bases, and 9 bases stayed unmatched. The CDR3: CASSYMDRGFSPLHF. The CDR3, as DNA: TGTGCCAGCAGCTATATGGACAGGGGCTTTTCACCCCTCCACTTT.

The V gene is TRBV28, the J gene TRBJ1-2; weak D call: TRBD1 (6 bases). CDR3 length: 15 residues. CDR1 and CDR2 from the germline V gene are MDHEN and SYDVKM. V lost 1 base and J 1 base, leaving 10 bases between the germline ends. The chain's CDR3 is CASSLLDRNNYGYTF. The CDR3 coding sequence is TGTGCCAGCAGTTTATTGGACAGAAATAACTATGGCTACACCTTC.

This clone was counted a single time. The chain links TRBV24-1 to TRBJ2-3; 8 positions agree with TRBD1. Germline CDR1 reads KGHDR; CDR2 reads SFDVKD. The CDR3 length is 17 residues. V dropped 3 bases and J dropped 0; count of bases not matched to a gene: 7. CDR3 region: CATSDARTGLSTDTQYF. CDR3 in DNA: TGTGCCACCAGTGATGCCAGGACAGGGCTTAGCACAGATACGCAGTATTTT.

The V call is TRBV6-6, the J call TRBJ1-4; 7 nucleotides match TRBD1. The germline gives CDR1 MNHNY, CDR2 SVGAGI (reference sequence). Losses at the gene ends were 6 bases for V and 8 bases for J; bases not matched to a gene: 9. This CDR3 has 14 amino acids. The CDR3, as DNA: TGTGCCAGCAGCCTAGGGGGCCTGGAAGAAAAACTGTTTTTT. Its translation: CASSLGGLEEKLFF.

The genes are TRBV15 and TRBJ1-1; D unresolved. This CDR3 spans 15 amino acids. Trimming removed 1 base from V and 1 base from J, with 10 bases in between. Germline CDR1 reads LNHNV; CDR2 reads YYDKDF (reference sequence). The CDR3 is CATSRGARKNTEAFF. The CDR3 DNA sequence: TGTGCCACCAGCAGAGGAGCCAGGAAGAACACTGAAGCTTTCTTT.

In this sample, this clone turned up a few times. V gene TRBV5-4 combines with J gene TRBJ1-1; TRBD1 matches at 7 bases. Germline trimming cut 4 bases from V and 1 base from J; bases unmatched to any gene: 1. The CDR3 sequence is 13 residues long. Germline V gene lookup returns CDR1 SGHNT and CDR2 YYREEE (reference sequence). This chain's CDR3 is CASSRDRNTEAFF. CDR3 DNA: TGTGCCAGCAGCCGGGACAGGAACACTGAAGCTTTCTTT.